This TCR beta chain comes out of a study of blood T cell repertoires in COVID-19 (dated by TCRdb to the early 2020s). Study-level background: The collaborator samples originated in the United States, Italy and Spain and spanned the acute and convalescent phases of COVID-19. Sample metadata almost always included a de-identified subject ID, COVID-19 status, age in years and sex. The prospective study material was composed of cDNA or gDNA derived from T cells, B-cell-depleted T cells, or PBMCs. Where available, HLA class I and class II types were obtained from metadata supplied by the sample provider rather than from assay-based typing. The samples were drawn from two sources: the first 160 participants of the ongoing ImmuneRACE study, and 950 to 1,500 subjects contributed by 6 global collaborators. The repertoires were released in a freely available public database intended as a resource for research on the immune response to SARS-CoV-2. The dataset comprised deeply sampled blood TCRbeta repertoires from subjects exposed to, actively infected with, or recovered from COVID-19.

General conclusions and limits of the study: How much clinical and demographic metadata was included differed by source and by participant, and the metadata was provided uncurated.

From V the trimming removes 4 bases and from J it removes 1 base, while the gene matches leave 8 bases of the junction unaccounted for. CDR1 SGHRS and CDR2 YFSETQ are derived from the germline V gene. Reading from cysteine to phenylalanine, the CDR3 counts 16 amino acids. The CDR3 DNA has 48 bases and is translated from base 1. TCRbeta CDR3 regions were amplified from genomic DNA by means of the immunoSEQ Assay, a bias-controlled multiplex PCR. The published analysis was carried out like this. The number of nucleated cells in each sample was estimated by amplification of reference gene primers within the assay. To quantify the absolute abundance of each unique TCRbeta CDR3 rearrangement, sequence reads were collapsed and filtered. For each sample, productive Simpson clonality was calculated as the square root of Simpson's diversity index over productive rearrangements. TCRdb provides this immuneACCESS table in a form limited to in-frame rearrangements. Some clones are lacking; in checked studies, under half of them reflect an unresolved V gene, and why the rest are absent is not known. From that table come the V and J calls and clone size; the DNA was used to work out D and trimming. The sample contains more than 200,000 clones, about 88% of them found a single time. 2.7% of the sample is taken by the ten largest.

Comment on this clone: The specificity of this receptor is unknown. Base qualities were left out, and no much larger clone turns up one base away.

Each collaborating institution followed its own protocols to collect whole blood in K2EDTA tubes. For TCRbeta analysis, collaborator samples were shipped as frozen whole blood, as isolated PBMCs, or as DNA extracted from either sample type. Sequenced: peripheral blood. This receptor was obtained from a woman in her sixties with acute or convalescent COVID-19. Rearrangement joined TRBV5-1 to TRBJ1-5, with TRBD1 matching 7 junction bases. The base sequence is TGCGCCAGCAGCCCTTCGGGGACAGTCAGCAATCAGCCCCAGCATTTT. Translated, this gives CASSPSGTVSNQPQHF.